These 11 T cell receptor beta chains share one sample of origin, sequenced in a study of blood T cell repertoires in COVID-19. Here immunoSEQ multiplex PCR was the method, and the copy in TCRdb shows in-frame clones only, minus some. The sample shows about 180,000 clones, about 84% of them seen only once. The sample was PBMCs or T cells enriched from blood (not recorded which). All receptors come from a woman aged 25-40 years who had recovered from COVID-19.

The gene calls are TRBV5-4 and TRBJ2-1, with unresolved D. CDR1 and CDR2 from the germline V gene are SGHNT and YYREEE (reference sequence). Trimming stripped 2 bases from V and 6 bases from J, with 9 bases between. This CDR3 has 13 residues. The CDR3 bases are TGTGCCAGCAGCTTTAGAGGTGGCAATGAGCAGTTCTTC. Protein sequence: CASSFRGGNEQFF.

This clone was seen just once. J is TRBJ1-1 and V is TRBV5-1, with TRBD1 matching 9 bases. Germline-derived CDR1 and CDR2 are SGHRS and YFSETQ. The CDR3 runs 15 residues. V shed 7 bases and J 0 bases; nucleotides not matched to a gene: 7. CDR3 sequence reads: CASGRQGEMNTEAFF. CDR3 nucleotide sequence: TGCGCCAGCGGGCGACAGGGGGAAATGAACACTGAAGCTTTCTTT.

This chain connects TRBV27 to TRBJ2-7, with a possible D match to TRBD2 (6 bases). The CDR3 covers 14 residues. From germline, CDR1 is MNHEY and CDR2 SMNVEV (reference sequence). V lost 5 bases, J lost 2 bases, and 13 bases lay in between. The CDR3 loop is CASSDLASPYEQYF. CDR3 DNA: TGTGCCAGCAGTGACCTAGCGAGTCCCTACGAGCAGTACTTC.

The chain joins TRBV11-2 to TRBJ1-1; a weak D match, TRBD1 (6 bases). Trimming pared 2 bases from V and 5 bases from J, leaving 15 bases between. CDR1 SGHAT and CDR2 FQNNGV come from the germline V gene. The CDR3 is 15 residues long. CDR3 DNA: TGTGCCAGCAGCTTATGGGGGGGCAAGGGGACTGAAGCTTTCTTT. Translation gives CASSLWGGKGTEAFF.

This chain connects TRBV27 to TRBJ1-2; 7 bases are shared with TRBD1. CDR1 and CDR2 from the germline V gene are MNHEY and SMNVEV (reference sequence). Germline trimming cut 4 bases from V and 4 bases from J; bases unmatched to any gene: 9. The CDR3 runs to 15 residues. The CDR3 coding sequence is TGTGCCAGCAGTTCCACAGGGGAAGTTGGCTATGGCTACACCTTC. It translates to CASSSTGEVGYGYTF.

The sample holds a few counts of this clone. This chain connects TRBV29-1 to TRBJ2-7; D ambiguous. Between the trimmed V and J ends, which lost 7 bases and 4 bases, there was a span of 14 bases. Germline lookup yields CDR1 SQVTM and CDR2 ANQGSEA. This CDR3 spans 12 amino acids. In nucleotides, the CDR3 is TGCAGCGGTTATGACTCCCCATACGAGCAGTACTTC. It yields the protein CSGYDSPYEQYF.

Points on this clone: Other DNA sequences within the sample encode an identical CDR3. V usage is TRBV6-5 and J usage is TRBJ2-2; D call uncertain. This CDR3 contains 14 residues. Trimming shortened V by 6 bases and J by 0 bases, and 8 bases separated the two germline ends. Germline loops: CDR1 MNHEY, CDR2 SVGAGI. Here the CDR3 reads CASRAGPNTGELFF. DNA for the CDR3: TGTGCCAGCAGAGCTGGGCCGAACACCGGGGAGCTGTTTTTT.

This rearrangement joins TRBV30 to TRBJ2-1; 10 bases are shared with TRBD2. The CDR3 spans 15 residues. The J segment lost 6 bases and the V segment lost 8 bases, leaving 13 bases of the junction unmatched. Germline CDR1 and CDR2: GTSNPN and SVGIG (reference sequence). The CDR3 protein is CARTNLAGVGNEQFF. In DNA, the CDR3 is TGTGCCCGAACCAATCTAGCGGGAGTAGGCAATGAGCAGTTCTTC.

The chain couples TRBV19 to TRBJ2-7; unclear D gene. The CDR3 loop spans 14 amino acids. The germline V gene has CDR1 LNHDA and CDR2 SQIVND (reference sequence). Trimming took off 3 bases at V and 3 bases at J, with 12 bases between the two ends. The CDR3 sequence: CASSMMSQDYEQYF. CDR3 DNA: TGTGCCAGTAGTATGATGAGTCAAGACTACGAGCAGTACTTC. Complete variable domain (other parts from reference TRBV19 and TRBJ2-7): DGGITQSPKYLFRKEGQNVTLSCEQNLNHDAMYWYRQDPGQGLRLIYYSQIVNDFQKGDIAEGYSVSREKKESFPLTVTSAQKNPTAFYLCASSMMSQDYEQYFGPGTRLTVT.

The chain joins TRBV3-1 (or the pseudogene TRBV3-2) to TRBJ2-1; no firm D call. CDR3 length: 13 amino acids. Germline V gene data show CDR1 as LGHDT and CDR2 as YNNKEL (reference sequence). The V end was cut by 0 bases, the J end by 10 bases, with 10 bases between. CDR3 sequence: CASSQDQWFEQFF. CDR3 bases: TGTGCCAGCAGCCAAGATCAGTGGTTCGAGCAGTTCTTC.

This clone was observed a single time. J is TRBJ2-1 and V is TRBV7-9; 13 positions agree with TRBD2. Germline V gene lookup returns CDR1 SEHNR and CDR2 FQNEAQ (reference sequence). V lost 4 bases, J lost 5 bases, and 8 bases stayed unmatched. This CDR3 comprises 17 residues. In DNA, the CDR3 is TGTGCCAGCAGCTCCGGACTAGCGGGAGTGGCCGACAATGAGCAGTTCTTC. Translated: CASSSGLAGVADNEQFF.